This T cell receptor (beta chain) stems from a study of cytomegalovirus exposure and HLA in healthy donors. The CDR3 contains 14 residues. V was clipped by 5 bases and J by 4 bases, with 14 bases between them. The germline gives CDR1 SEHNR, CDR2 FQNEAQ (reference sequence). This PCR relied on a set of 60 Vbeta primers and 13 Jbeta primers. The repertoire was sequenced with immunoSEQ multiplex PCR; TCRdb's copy has only in-frame clones and lacks some. The profile shows over 200,000 clones, around 80% of them singletons. The chain employs TRBV7-9 and TRBJ1-1; D is possibly TRBD1 (5 bases). The specimen was PBMCs. The TCR sequence derives from a male donor in good health and CMV-seronegative. CDR3 DNA: TGTGCCAGCAGCAGGACAACGGGCGGCACTGAAGCTTTCTTT. Translated, it gives CASSRTTGGTEAFF.